This T cell receptor (beta chain) is drawn from a study of cytomegalovirus exposure and HLA in healthy donors. General study results and limits: Later findings reportedly placed an Asian-associated ancestry cluster below the roughly 730-donor mean for N-insertions. Many donors shared some public TCRs, even though most TCR sequences were rare. Follow-up analysis later connected one missense variant in DCLRE1C with trimming of TCR beta V- and J-genes.

This clone was detected only once. What it binds is unknown. With 60 Vbeta and 13 Jbeta primers, the PCR was carried out. Repertoires were generated with immunoSEQ multiplex PCR, while TCRdb's copy carries only in-frame clones and drops some. The sample has some 190,000 clones; under 80% are singletons. Specimen: PBMCs. The clonotype originates from a woman in her 30s in good health and CMV-seropositive.

The CDR3, as DNA: TGTGCCAGCAGCATAACCGGGACAGGGGCCTACGAGCAGTACTTC. Its protein is CASSITGTGAYEQYF. The gene calls are TRBV9 and TRBJ2-7, with 10 bases that match TRBD1. Germline CDR1 is SGDLS and CDR2 is YYNGEE. J was trimmed by 2 bases and V by 4 bases; bases with no gene match: 6. The CDR3 is made up of 15 amino acids.